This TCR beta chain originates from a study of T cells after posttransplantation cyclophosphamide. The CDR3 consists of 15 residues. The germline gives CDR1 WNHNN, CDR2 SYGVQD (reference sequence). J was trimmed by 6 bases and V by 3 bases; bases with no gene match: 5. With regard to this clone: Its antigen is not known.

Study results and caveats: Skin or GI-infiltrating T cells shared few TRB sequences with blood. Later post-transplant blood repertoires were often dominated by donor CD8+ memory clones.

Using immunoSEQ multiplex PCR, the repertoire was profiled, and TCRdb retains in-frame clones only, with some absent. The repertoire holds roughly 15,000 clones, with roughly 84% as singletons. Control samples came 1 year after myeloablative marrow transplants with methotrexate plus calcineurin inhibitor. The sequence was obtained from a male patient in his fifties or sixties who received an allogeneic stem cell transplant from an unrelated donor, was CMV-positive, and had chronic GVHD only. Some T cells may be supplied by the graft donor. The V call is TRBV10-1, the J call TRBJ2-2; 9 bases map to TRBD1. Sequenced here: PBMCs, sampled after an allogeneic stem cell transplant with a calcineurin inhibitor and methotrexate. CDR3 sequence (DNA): TGCGCCAGCAGTGACCCTGGACAGGGGTCCGGGGAGCTGTTTTTT. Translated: CASSDPGQGSGELFF.